This T cell receptor (beta chain) was captured by sequencing in a study of blood T cells in healthy people across ages. Study-wide points: Age brought a roughly linear fall in TCR beta diversity measured per million T cells. Researchers said unsorted PBMCs prevented a conclusive naive versus antigen-experienced comparison.

Each donor supplied roughly 10 milliliters of peripheral blood. CDR1 is SGHRS, CDR2 YFSETQ, per germline. The germline V and J ends were trimmed by 3 bases and 0 bases, with 8 bases remaining between them. This CDR3 has 14 residues. Worth noting for this clonotype: Its specificity is not known. This may come from a read error, since a much larger clone is one base off.

A sample-barcoded 5' primer and a J-beta primer mix were used in a second PCR of roughly 7 to 11 cycles. TCRdb redid the calling of the 5' RACE reads with MiXCR, one entry per CDR3 protein. Seen here are hundreds of thousands of distinct CDR3 sequences, roughly 26% observed once, and the top ten hold 17%. The receptor was isolated from a woman aged 80 or older in good health. This chain connects TRBV5-1 to TRBJ2-3; D perhaps matches TRBD1 (5 bases). Sequencing was carried out using blood. CDR3 loop: CASSWGPSTDTQYF. CDR3 in DNA: TGCGCCAGCAGCTGGGGCCCGAGCACAGATACGCAGTATTTT.